This entry concerns a single T cell receptor beta chain. Its antigen is still unknown. Trimming took 5 bases from V and 1 from J, leaving 14 bases between them. Per the germline V gene, CDR1 is SGHTA and CDR2 is FQGNSA. The CDR3 is 15 amino acids. These data originate in a study of T-cell reconstitution after alpha-beta-depleted transplantation in children. Unique molecular identifiers were used to barcode this TCRbeta library. TCRdb analysed the PCR reads with MiXCR anew, one entry per CDR3 protein. The sample has about 47,000 distinct CDR3 sequences; under 60% are singletons. Findings and caveats of the study: After one year, T-cell counts and TCRbeta diversity mostly came from new T cells. In patients about two months after transplant, alpha-beta T cells reportedly arose from several hundred expanded graft clones.

The starting material was peripheral blood, obtained before TCRalphabeta/CD19-depleted stem cell transplant. The chain joins TRBV7-2 to TRBJ2-5; possible D gene TRBD2, 7 bases. The TCR sequence derives from a boy younger than two with SCID, due to receive a stem cell transplant. Here the CDR3 reads CASSRAGTPQETQYF. CDR3 in DNA: TGTGCCAGCAGCCGAGCGGGGACACCCCAAGAGACCCAGTACTTC.